This paragraph covers one T cell receptor (beta chain) sequence. The antigen is unknown. This sample is part of a study of T cell responses to AZD1222 COVID-19 vaccine. Study observations and caveats: At 160-218 and 743-854, vaccine-associated CD4 TCRs were dominant, and they spanned spike. White British ancestry dominated among donors, who included more females, and clonal diversity was possibly underestimated. Sampled repertoires all dated from after the peak T cell response.

CDR1 SEHNR and CDR2 FQNEAQ come from the germline V gene (reference sequence). This CDR3 region has 13 residues. J was trimmed by 4 bases and V by 4 bases; bases with no gene match: 4. Using immunoSEQ multiplex PCR, the repertoire was profiled, and TCRdb retains in-frame clones only, with some absent. Of over 110,000 clones listed, roughly nine tenths were seen once; the top ten hold 1.6%. This specimen consisted of peripheral blood, obtained 28 days after the second AZD1222 dose. This TCR was sampled from an adult who received the AZD1222 COVID-19 vaccine. The rearrangement uses TRBV7-9 and TRBJ2-7, with TRBD1 matching over 7 bases. The CDR3 bases are TGTGCCAGCAGCTCGACAGGGTGGTACGAGCAGTACTTC. This encodes CASSSTGWYEQYF.